The clone carrying this T cell receptor beta chain appeared many times. Its matching antigen is unknown. TCRdb re-derived calls from the 5' RACE reads in MiXCR, one entry per CDR3 protein. The table records tens of thousands of distinct CDR3 sequences, more than 9% of them present only once. The CDR3 consists of 15 residues. The germline CDR1 and CDR2 sequences are SGDLS and YYNGEE. V trimming: 3 bases; J trimming: 2 bases; junction bases outside the gene matches: 5. These data belong to a study of T-cell memory formation after mild COVID-19. Study-wide context: TCR clusters largely stayed donor specific. Study-level points and caveats: Several responding clones turned up in pre-infection memory, indicating that cross-reactive memory may have taken part. Mainly in CM and EM were contracting CD4+ clones; CD8+ were in EMRA.

The sample taken for sequencing was PBMCs or a T cell subset sorted from them (not recorded which). The chain links TRBV9 to TRBJ2-5, with TRBD1 matching 9 bases. The sequence was collected from a man aged 18 to 29 who had mild COVID-19 (a few samples of this study predate the infection). Cell type and time point are not known. The CDR3 DNA reads TGTGCCAGCAGCGAGGGACAGGGAATACAAGAGACCCAGTACTTC. Translated, it gives CASSEGQGIQETQYF. Full variable domain (rest looked up from reference TRBV9 and TRBJ2-5): DSGVTQTPKHLITATGQRVTLRCSPRSGDLSVYWYQQSLDQGLQFLIQYYNGEERAKGNILERFSAQQFPDLHSELNLSSLELGDSALYFCASSEGQGIQETQYFGPGTRLLVL.